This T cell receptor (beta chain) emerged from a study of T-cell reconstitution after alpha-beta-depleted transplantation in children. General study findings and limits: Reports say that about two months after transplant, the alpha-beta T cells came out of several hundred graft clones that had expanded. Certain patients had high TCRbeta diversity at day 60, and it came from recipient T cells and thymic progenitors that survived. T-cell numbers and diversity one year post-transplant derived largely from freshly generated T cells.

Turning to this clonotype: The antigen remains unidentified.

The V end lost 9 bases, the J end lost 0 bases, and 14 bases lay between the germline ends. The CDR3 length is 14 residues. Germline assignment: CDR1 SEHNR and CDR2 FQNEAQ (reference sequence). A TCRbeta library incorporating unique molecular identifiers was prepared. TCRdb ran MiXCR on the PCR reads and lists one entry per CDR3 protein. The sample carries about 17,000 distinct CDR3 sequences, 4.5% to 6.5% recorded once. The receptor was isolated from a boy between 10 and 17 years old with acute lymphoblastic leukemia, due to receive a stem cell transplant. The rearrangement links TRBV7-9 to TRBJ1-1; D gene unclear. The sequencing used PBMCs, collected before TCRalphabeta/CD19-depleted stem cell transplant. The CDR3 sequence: CARGSRLMNTEAFF. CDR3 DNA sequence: TGTGCCAGGGGCTCCAGGCTTATGAACACTGAAGCTTTCTTT.